The 13 T cell receptor beta chains below come from one sample, sequenced in a study of blood T cell repertoires in COVID-19. Here immunoSEQ multiplex PCR was the method, and the copy in TCRdb shows in-frame clones only, minus some. Of under 250,000 clones listed, approximately 80% are singletons. The sample consisted of peripheral blood. All receptors derive from a human donor in a cohort sampled during active COVID-19.

V gene TRBV4-1 combines with J gene TRBJ2-7; 11 bases are a match to TRBD2. The CDR3 extends over 20 amino acids. The germline V gene has CDR1 MGHRA and CDR2 YSYEKL. With 6 bases clipped from V and 5 bases from J, the junction kept 24 bases outside the gene matches. The CDR3 coding sequence is TGCGCCAGCAGGCGACTAGCGGGAAGAGGTAGTGACGGTAAGACCCACGAGCAGTACTTC. As protein: CASRRLAGRGSDGKTHEQYF.

The chain combines TRBV3-1 (or the pseudogene TRBV3-2) with TRBJ1-3; tentative D call: TRBD1 (6 bases). Germline-derived CDR1 and CDR2 are LGHDT and YNNKEL (reference sequence). The CDR3 is 15 residues long. Trimming left V 1 base short and J 8 bases short, with 15 bases between. The CDR3 DNA reads as TGTGCCAGCAGCCAAGGCCGGGTTCCAGGGGACACCATATATTTT. Translated, it gives CASSQGRVPGDTIYF.

The chain uses TRBV5-6 and TRBJ2-7, with 7 bases aligning to TRBD1. The CDR3 extends over 13 amino acids. The V gene's germline CDR1 is SGHDT and CDR2 YYEEEE. With 1 base clipped from V and 3 bases from J, the junction kept 1 base outside the gene matches. DNA of the CDR3: TGTGCCAGCAGCTTGTGGGACAGCTACGAGCAGTACTTC. It translates to CASSLWDSYEQYF.

The chain joins TRBV28 to TRBJ1-5; TRBD1 matches 7 bases. CDR3 size: 16 residues. V lost 6 bases to trimming and J lost 7 bases; unmatched junction nucleotides: 15. From germline, CDR1 is MDHEN and CDR2 SYDVKM. The CDR3 coding sequence is TGTGCCAGCAGCCCACCCGACAGGGCAGGGGAACAGCCCCAGCATTTT. Its translation is CASSPPDRAGEQPQHF.

This clone was seen only once. The chain joins TRBV2 to TRBJ2-6, with TRBD1 as a possible D gene (6 bases). Germline V gene sequence: CDR1 SNHLY, CDR2 FYNNEI. The V gene lost 6 bases and the J gene lost 0 bases, with 12 bases spanning the gap. The CDR3 totals 16 residues. The CDR3 protein is CASRDTGISGANVLTF. The DNA of the CDR3 is TGTGCCAGCAGGGATACAGGGATCTCTGGGGCCAACGTCCTGACTTTC.

The CDR3 protein is CASSAEGQGMNTEAFF. CDR3 bases: TGTGCCAGCAGCGCCGAGGGACAGGGGATGAACACTGAAGCTTTCTTT. J is TRBJ1-1 and V is TRBV13; 10 nucleotides match TRBD1. V lost 5 bases to trimming and J lost 0 bases; unmatched junction nucleotides: 6. Germline lookup yields CDR1 PRHDT and CDR2 FYEKMQ (reference sequence). The CDR3 totals 16 residues.

The J gene is TRBJ2-3, the V gene TRBV11-2; D is possibly TRBD1 (7 bases). V lost 3 bases to trimming and J lost 6 bases, with 13 bases between them. The CDR3 extends over 14 amino acids. Germline V gene lookup returns CDR1 SGHAT and CDR2 FQNNGV. CDR3 nucleotides: TGTGCCAGCAGCTTGTCCAGGGGGGTTGATACGCAGTATTTT. Translated: CASSLSRGVDTQYF.

The J gene is TRBJ2-7, the V gene TRBV3-1 (or the pseudogene TRBV3-2); a possible D gene is TRBD1 (7 bases). The CDR3 is 13 residues long. Germline CDR1 reads LGHDT; CDR2 reads YNNKEL (reference sequence). Trimming stripped 4 bases from V and 7 bases from J, with 14 bases between. The CDR3 DNA follows: TGTGCCAGCAGCCTCCAGGGGGAGGAAGAGCAGTACTTC. This translates into CASSLQGEEEQYF.

This chain connects TRBV6-2 or TRBV6-3 to TRBJ2-1; 9 bases agree with TRBD2. Per germline, CDR1 MNHEY and CDR2 SVGEGT. The CDR3 has 16 amino acids. V trimming: 5 bases; J trimming: 4 bases; junction bases outside the gene matches: 9. The CDR3 protein is CASSHNRLAGYNEQFF. The CDR3, as DNA: TGTGCCAGCAGTCATAATCGGCTAGCGGGATACAATGAGCAGTTCTTC.

Only one count was recorded for this clone. The CDR3 DNA sequence: TGTGCCAGCAGCTCACAGGGTAGTCAGCCCCAGCATTTT. It translates to CASSSQGSQPQHF. This rearrangement joins TRBV5-8 to TRBJ1-5; weak D call: TRBD1 (6 bases). V lost 3 bases to trimming and J lost 6 bases, with 10 bases between them. The germline CDR1 and CDR2 sequences are SGHTS and YDEGEE. The CDR3 contains 13 residues. Combining the CDR3 with reference TRBV5-8 and TRBJ1-5 gives the whole variable domain EAGVTQSPTHLIKTRGQQATLRCSPISGHTSVYWYQQALGLGLQFLLWYDEGEERNRGNFPPRFSGRQFPNYSSELNVNALELEDSALYLCASSSQGSQPQHFGDGTRLSIL.

The V call is TRBV7-9, the J call TRBJ1-5, with D possibly being TRBD1 (5 bases). The V end was cut by 0 bases, the J end by 6 bases, with 6 bases between. Germline CDR1 is SEHNR and CDR2 is FQNEAQ (reference sequence). This CDR3 has 13 residues. CDR3 DNA sequence: TGTGCCAGCAGCTTAGCAGGGGCTCAGCCCCAGCATTTT. Its translation: CASSLAGAQPQHF.

The J gene is TRBJ2-3, the V gene TRBV4-2, with 8 bases matching TRBD2. This CDR3 contains 19 residues. Per germline, CDR1 LGHNA and CDR2 YNFKEQ. Trimming took 4 bases from V and 3 from J; bases not matched to a gene: 18. The CDR3 DNA reads as TGTGCCAGCAGCCCTGGTAGCGGGATCATACGGCCAAGGACAGATACGCAGTATTTT. Translated: CASSPGSGIIRPRTDTQYF.

In its sample, this clone was seen a few times. V gene TRBV12-5 combines with J gene TRBJ2-1, with a weak D call TRBD2 (6 bases). The CDR3 is 16 residues long. In germline, CDR1 is LGHNT, CDR2 FRNRAP. V lost 1 base and J lost 9, with 19 bases in between. The CDR3 reads CASGLAGGARVGEQFF. CDR3 nucleotide sequence: TGTGCTAGTGGTTTGGCTGGCGGGGCCCGGGTCGGTGAGCAGTTCTTC.